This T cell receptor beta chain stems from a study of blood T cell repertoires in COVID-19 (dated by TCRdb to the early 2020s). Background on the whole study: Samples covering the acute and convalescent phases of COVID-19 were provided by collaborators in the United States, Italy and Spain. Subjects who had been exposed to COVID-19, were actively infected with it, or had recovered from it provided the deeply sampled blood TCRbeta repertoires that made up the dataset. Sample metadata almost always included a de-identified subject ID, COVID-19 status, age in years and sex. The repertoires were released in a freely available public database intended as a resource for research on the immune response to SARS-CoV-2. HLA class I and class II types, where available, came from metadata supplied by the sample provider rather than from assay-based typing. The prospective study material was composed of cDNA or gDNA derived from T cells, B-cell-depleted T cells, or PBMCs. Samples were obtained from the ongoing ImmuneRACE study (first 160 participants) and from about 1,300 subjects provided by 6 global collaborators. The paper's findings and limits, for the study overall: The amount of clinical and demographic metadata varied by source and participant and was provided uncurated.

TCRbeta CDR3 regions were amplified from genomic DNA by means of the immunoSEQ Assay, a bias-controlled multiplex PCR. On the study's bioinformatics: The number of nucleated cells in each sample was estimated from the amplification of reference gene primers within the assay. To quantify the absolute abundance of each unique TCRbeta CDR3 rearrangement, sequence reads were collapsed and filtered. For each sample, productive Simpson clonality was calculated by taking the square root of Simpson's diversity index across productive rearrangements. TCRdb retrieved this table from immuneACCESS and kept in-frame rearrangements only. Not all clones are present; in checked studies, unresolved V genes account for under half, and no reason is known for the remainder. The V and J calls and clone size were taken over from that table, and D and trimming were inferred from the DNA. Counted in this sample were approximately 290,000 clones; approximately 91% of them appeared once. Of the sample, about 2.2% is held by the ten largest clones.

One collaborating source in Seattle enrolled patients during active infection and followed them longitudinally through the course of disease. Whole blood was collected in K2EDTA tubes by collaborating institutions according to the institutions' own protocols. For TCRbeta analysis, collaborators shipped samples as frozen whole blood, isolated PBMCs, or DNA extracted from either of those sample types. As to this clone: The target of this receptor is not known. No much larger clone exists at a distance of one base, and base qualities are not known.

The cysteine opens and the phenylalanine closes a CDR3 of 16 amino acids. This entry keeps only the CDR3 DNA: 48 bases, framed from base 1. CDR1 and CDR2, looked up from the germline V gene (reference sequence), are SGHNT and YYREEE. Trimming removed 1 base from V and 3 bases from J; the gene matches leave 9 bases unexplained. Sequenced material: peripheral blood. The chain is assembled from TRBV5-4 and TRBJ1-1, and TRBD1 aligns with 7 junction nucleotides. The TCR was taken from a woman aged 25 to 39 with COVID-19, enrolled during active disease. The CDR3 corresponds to CASSLIGTVGDTEAFF. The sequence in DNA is TGTGCCAGCAGCTTGATTGGGACAGTTGGGGACACTGAAGCTTTCTTT.